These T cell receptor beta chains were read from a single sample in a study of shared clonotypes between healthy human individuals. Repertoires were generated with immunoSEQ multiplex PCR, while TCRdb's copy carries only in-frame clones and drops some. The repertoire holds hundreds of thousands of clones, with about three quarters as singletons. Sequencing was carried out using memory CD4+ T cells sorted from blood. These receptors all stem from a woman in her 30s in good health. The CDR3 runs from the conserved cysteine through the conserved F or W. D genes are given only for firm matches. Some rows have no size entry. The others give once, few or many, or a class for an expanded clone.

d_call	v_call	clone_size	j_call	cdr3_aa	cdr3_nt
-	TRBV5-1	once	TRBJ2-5	CASSKDRGLKGETQYF	TGCGCCAGCAGTAAGGACAGAGGACTCAAAGGGGAGACCCAGTACTTC
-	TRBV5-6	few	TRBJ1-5	CASSLGVTGMGQPQHF	TGTGCCAGCAGCTTGGGGGTTACAGGGATGGGCCAGCCCCAGCATTTT
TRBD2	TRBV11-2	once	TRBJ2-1	CASSYTSGSRNEQFF	TGTGCCAGCAGTTATACTAGCGGGAGTCGAAATGAGCAGTTCTTC
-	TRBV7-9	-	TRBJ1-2	CASRGTSLNYGYTF	TGTGCCAGCAGGGGGACAAGCCTTAACTATGGCTACACCTTC
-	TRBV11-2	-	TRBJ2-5	CASRHGKETQYF	TGTGCCAGCAGACATGGAAAAGAGACCCAGTACTTC
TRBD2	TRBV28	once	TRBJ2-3	CASSLPIRTSGRDTQYF	TGTGCCAGCAGTTTACCGATACGGACTAGCGGGAGGGATACGCAGTATTTT
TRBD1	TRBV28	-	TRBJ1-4	CASSLTLGQAASEKLFF	TGTGCCAGCAGTTTGACGTTAGGACAGGCTGCGAGTGAAAAACTGTTTTTT
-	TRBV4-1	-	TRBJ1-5	CASSQPPGDRNQPQHF	TGCGCCAGCAGCCAACCCCCCGGTGATAGAAATCAGCCCCAGCATTTT
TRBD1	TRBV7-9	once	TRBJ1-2	CASSGTGGYGYTF	TGTGCCAGCAGCGGGACAGGAGGGTATGGCTACACCTTC
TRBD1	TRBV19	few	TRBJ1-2	CASRTDRGTNYGYTF	TGTGCCAGTAGGACTGACAGGGGGACTAACTATGGCTACACCTTC
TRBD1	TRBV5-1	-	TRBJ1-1	CASSLDGQGEAFF	TGCGCCAGCAGCTTGGATGGACAGGGTGAAGCTTTCTTT
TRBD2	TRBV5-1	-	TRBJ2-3	CASSFGTSGSTDTQYF	TGCGCCAGCAGCTTTGGGACTAGCGGGAGCACAGATACGCAGTATTTT
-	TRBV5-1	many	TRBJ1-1	CASSLVSGNTEAFF	TGCGCCAGCAGCTTGGTTTCAGGGAACACTGAAGCTTTCTTT
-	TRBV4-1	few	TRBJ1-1	CASSQRGGNRPKEAFF	TGCGCCAGCAGCCAACGTGGGGGGAATAGACCCAAGGAAGCTTTCTTT
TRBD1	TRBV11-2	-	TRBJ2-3	CASSPGGRTGLWDTDTQYF	TGTGCCAGCAGCCCAGGAGGTCGGACAGGGCTGTGGGACACAGATACGCAGTATTTT
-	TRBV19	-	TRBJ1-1	CASSIRWSNIGTEAFF	TGTGCCAGTAGTATCCGGTGGTCGAACATTGGGACTGAAGCTTTCTTT
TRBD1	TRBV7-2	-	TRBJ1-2	CASSKRQGAVWGYTF	TGTGCCAGCAGCAAGAGACAGGGGGCAGTGTGGGGCTACACCTTC
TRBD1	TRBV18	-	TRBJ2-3	CASSTGQGADTQYF	TGTGCCAGCTCCACGGGACAGGGGGCAGATACGCAGTATTTT
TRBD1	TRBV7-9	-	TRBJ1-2	CASSPETGGAKGYTF	TGTGCCAGCAGCCCAGAGACAGGGGGCGCGAAAGGCTACACCTTC
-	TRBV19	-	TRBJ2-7	CASSSWGSWGEQYF	TGTGCCAGTAGTTCCTGGGGGTCTTGGGGCGAGCAGTACTTC
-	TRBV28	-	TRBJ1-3	CASSLSGTGNTIYF	TGTGCCAGCAGTTTAAGCGGAACTGGAAACACCATATATTTT
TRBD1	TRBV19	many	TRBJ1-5	CASTTGGFGQPQHF	TGTGCCAGTACGACAGGGGGATTTGGTCAGCCCCAGCATTTT
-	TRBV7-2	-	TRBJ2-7	CASSTRRRDPSYEQYF	TGTGCCAGCAGCACAAGACGGCGGGACCCCTCCTACGAGCAGTACTTC
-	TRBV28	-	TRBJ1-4	CASTSPGGNEKLFF	TGTGCCAGCACCTCCCCTGGGGGTAATGAAAAACTGTTTTTT